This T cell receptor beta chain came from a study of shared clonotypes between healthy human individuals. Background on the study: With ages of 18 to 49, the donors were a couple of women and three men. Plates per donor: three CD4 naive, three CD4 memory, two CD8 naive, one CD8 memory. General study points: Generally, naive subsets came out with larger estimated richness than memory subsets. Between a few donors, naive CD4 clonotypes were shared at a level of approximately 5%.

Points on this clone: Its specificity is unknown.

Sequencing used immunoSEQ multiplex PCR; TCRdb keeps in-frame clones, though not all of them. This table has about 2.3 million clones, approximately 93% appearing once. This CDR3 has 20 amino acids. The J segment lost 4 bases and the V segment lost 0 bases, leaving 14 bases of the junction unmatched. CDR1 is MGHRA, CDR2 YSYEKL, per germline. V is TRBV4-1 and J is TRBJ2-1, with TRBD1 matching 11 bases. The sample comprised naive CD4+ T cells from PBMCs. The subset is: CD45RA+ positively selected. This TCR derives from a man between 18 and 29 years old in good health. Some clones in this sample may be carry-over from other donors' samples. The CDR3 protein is CASSQDLRHGTGGEYNEQFF. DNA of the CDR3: TGCGCCAGCAGCCAAGATCTTCGACACGGGACAGGGGGGGAGTACAATGAGCAGTTCTTC.